This note documents a single TCR beta chain sequence. What this receptor recognizes is not known. Base qualities are missing; no much larger clone stands one base away. These data belong to a study of blood T cell repertoires in COVID-19 (dated by TCRdb to the early 2020s). In terms of the full investigation: The collaborator samples originated in the United States, Italy and Spain and spanned the acute and convalescent phases of COVID-19. The material from the prospective study consisted of cDNA or gDNA derived from T cells, B-cell-depleted T cells, or PBMCs. The dataset comprised deeply sampled blood TCRbeta repertoires from subjects exposed to, actively infected with, or recovered from COVID-19. The repertoires were made available in a free public database intended to serve as a resource for research on the immune response to SARS-CoV-2. The samples were drawn from the first 160 participants of the ongoing ImmuneRACE study and from some 1,300 subjects provided by 6 global collaborators. The sample metadata nearly always contained a de-identified subject ID, COVID-19 status, age in years and sex. Where available, HLA class I and class II types were taken from metadata supplied by the sample provider and were not determined by assay-based typing. Study-wide conclusions, independent of this receptor: The amount of clinical and demographic metadata varied by source and participant and was provided uncurated.

One collaborating source in Seattle enrolled patients during active infection and followed them longitudinally through the course of disease. Each collaborating institution followed its own protocols to collect whole blood in K2EDTA tubes. Collaborator samples were shipped for TCRbeta analysis as frozen whole blood, isolated PBMCs, or DNA extracted from either sample type. Taken from the germline V gene, the CDR1 and CDR2 loops are KGHSH and LQKENI. From the cysteine up to the phenylalanine, the CDR3 has a length of 12 residues. Only CDR3 DNA is held: 36 bases, read in frame from base 1. Trimming removed 3 bases from V and 3 bases from J, leaving 5 bases between the germline ends. The immunoSEQ Assay, a bias-controlled multiplex PCR, was used to amplify TCRbeta CDR3 regions from genomic DNA. On the study's bioinformatics: Within the assay, amplification of reference gene primers was used to estimate how many nucleated cells each sample contained. To quantify the absolute abundance of each unique TCRbeta CDR3 rearrangement, sequence reads were collapsed and filtered. For each sample, productive Simpson clonality was calculated as the square root of Simpson's diversity index across productive rearrangements. This immuneACCESS table, as held by TCRdb, lists in-frame sequences with V and J called but not all clones. Of the missing ones, under half trace to an unresolved V gene in checked studies; the others have no known cause. The V and J calls and clone size are taken from that table; D and trimming were inferred from the DNA. This sample holds approximately 500,000 clones; roughly nine tenths were observed only once. The ten biggest clones cover less than 9.5% of the sample.

Recombination joined TRBV18 with TRBJ1-1, with no confident D gene call. This clonotype was sampled from a woman aged 50 to 60 with COVID-19, enrolled during active disease. What was sequenced was peripheral blood. DNA sequence: TGTGCCAGCTCACCGGCGGACACTGAAGCTTTCTTT. Protein translation: CASSPADTEAFF.